A selection of T cell receptor beta chains follows, all from one sample in a study of OX40 agonist ivuxolimab in advanced cancers. Some clones are missing from TCRdb's copy, which holds only in-frame ones; the method was immunoSEQ multiplex PCR. Among roughly 50,000 clones, approximately 83% were seen once, and the ten largest hold over 10%. This sample comprised CD4+ or CD8+ T cells sorted from blood, obtained in a trial of the OX40 agonist ivuxolimab. These receptors originate from an adult with an advanced solid tumor such as melanoma, head and neck, liver or kidney cancer. Both conserved end residues are part of each CDR3. Each record gives: J gene, clone size, V gene, D gene, CDR3 protein, CDR3 DNA. The D gene is left open where the match is weak. Size is omitted from some rows. Given values are once, few, many or a class for expanded clones.

TRBJ2-7 | - | TRBV11-2 | TRBD2 | CASSLGLAGYEQYF | TGTGCCAGCAGCTTGGGACTAGCGGGTTACGAGCAGTACTTC
TRBJ1-2 | - | TRBV10-3 | - | CAISESRLYGYTF | TGTGCCATCAGTGAGTCGAGGCTGTATGGCTACACCTTC
TRBJ1-5 | - | TRBV19 | TRBD1 | CASSITGDSNQPQHF | TGTGCCAGTAGTATAACAGGGGATAGCAATCAGCCCCAGCATTTT
TRBJ2-1 | - | TRBV6-1 | - | CASSVGWGRDPNEQFF | TGTGCCAGCAGTGTCGGGTGGGGCCGGGACCCCAATGAGCAGTTCTTC
TRBJ1-5 | - | TRBV25-1 | - | CASSEFSLNQPQHF | TGTGCCAGCAGTGAATTCAGCCTCAATCAGCCCCAGCATTTT
TRBJ2-2 | once | TRBV19 | TRBD1 | CASSPQGGTGNTGELFF | TGTGCCAGTAGTCCGCAAGGAGGGACAGGGAACACCGGGGAGCTGTTTTTT
TRBJ2-1 | - | TRBV11-3 | - | CASSLDRGEQFF | TGTGCCAGCAGCTTAGATAGGGGTGAGCAGTTCTTC
TRBJ2-5 | - | TRBV19 | - | CASSIRTSPETQYF | TGTGCCAGTAGTATACGAACTTCCCCGGAGACCCAGTACTTC
TRBJ1-1 | once | TRBV9 | - | CASSANGEGWLNTEAFF | TGTGCCAGCAGCGCAAACGGAGAGGGGTGGTTGAACACTGAAGCTTTCTTT
TRBJ1-1 | - | TRBV28 | - | CASSLSEGTEAFF | TGTGCCAGCAGTTTATCCGAGGGCACTGAAGCTTTCTTT
TRBJ2-2 | - | TRBV5-5 | - | CASSLAGRVTGELFF | TGTGCCAGCAGCTTGGCCGGCAGGGTCACCGGGGAGCTGTTTTTT
TRBJ2-5 | - | TRBV19 | - | CASRGWGAEETQYF | TGTGCCAGTAGGGGATGGGGGGCCGAAGAGACCCAGTACTTC